Here is one T cell receptor (beta chain) with its context. Using immunoSEQ multiplex PCR, the repertoire was profiled, and TCRdb retains in-frame clones only, with some absent. This table has approximately 90,000 clones, 85% to 90% appearing once. This entry comes from a study of OX40 agonist ivuxolimab in advanced cancers. In the study overall: Patients received the agonistic anti-OX40 (CD134) antibody ivuxolimab. The study reported partial responses in three patients: one hepatocellular carcinoma, two cutaneous melanoma. Patient treatment consisted of intravenous ivuxolimab administration every 2 weeks at 0.01 to 10 mg/kg. Recorded diagnoses for dose-escalation patients were hepatocellular carcinoma, melanoma, renal cell or head and neck cancer.

Trimming removed 5 bases from V and 7 bases from J, with 17 bases in between. Germline-derived CDR1 and CDR2 are SGHVS and FQNEAQ. The CDR3 sequence is 15 residues long. This sequence originates from an adult with an advanced solid tumor such as melanoma, head and neck, liver or kidney cancer. This specimen consisted of CD4+ or CD8+ T cells sorted from blood, obtained in a trial of the OX40 agonist ivuxolimab. The genes are TRBV7-8 and TRBJ1-4; D remains unclear. The CDR3 loop reads CASSRLSGNGEKLFF. In nucleotides, the CDR3 is TGTGCCAGCAGCCGCTTGTCGGGGAACGGTGAAAAACTGTTTTTT.